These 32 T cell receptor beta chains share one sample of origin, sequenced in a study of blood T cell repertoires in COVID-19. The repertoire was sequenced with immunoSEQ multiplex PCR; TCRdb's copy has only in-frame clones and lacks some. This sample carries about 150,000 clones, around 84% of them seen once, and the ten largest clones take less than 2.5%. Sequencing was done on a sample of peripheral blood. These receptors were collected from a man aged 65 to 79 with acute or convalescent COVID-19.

The CDR3 protein is CASSSPGGSEKLFF. The CDR3 nucleotides read TGCGCCAGCAGCTCCCCAGGGGGCTCGGAAAAACTGTTTTTT. The V call is TRBV5-1, the J call TRBJ1-4, with TRBD1 identical over 8 bases. The junction had 6 bases not matched to a gene; V was cut back by 3 bases and J by 8 bases. Germline V gene sequence: CDR1 SGHRS, CDR2 YFSETQ. CDR3 length equals 14 residues.

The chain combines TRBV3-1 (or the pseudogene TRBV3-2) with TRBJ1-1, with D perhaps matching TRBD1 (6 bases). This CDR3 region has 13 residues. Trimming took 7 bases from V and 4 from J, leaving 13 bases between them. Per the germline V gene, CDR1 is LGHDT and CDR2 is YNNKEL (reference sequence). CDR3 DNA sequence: TGTGCCAGCAAGAAGGGGGAGGGCACTGAAGCTTTCTTT. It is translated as CASKKGEGTEAFF.

The CDR3 DNA is TGTGCCAGCAGCCAAGTACAGGGATATAAACTGTTTTTT. It translates to CASSQVQGYKLFF. V usage is TRBV3-1 (or the pseudogene TRBV3-2) and J usage is TRBJ1-4, with a possible D match to TRBD1 (6 bases). Trimming took 1 base from V and 11 from J, leaving 11 bases between them. The CDR3 is made up of 13 amino acids. Per germline, CDR1 LGHDT and CDR2 YNNKEL (reference sequence).

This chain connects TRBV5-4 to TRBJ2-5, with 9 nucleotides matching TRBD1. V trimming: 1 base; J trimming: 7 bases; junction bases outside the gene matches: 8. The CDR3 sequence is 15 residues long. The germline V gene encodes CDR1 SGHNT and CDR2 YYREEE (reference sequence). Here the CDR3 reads CASSLFGQGIGTQYF. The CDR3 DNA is TGTGCCAGCAGCTTGTTCGGACAGGGGATAGGGACCCAGTACTTC.

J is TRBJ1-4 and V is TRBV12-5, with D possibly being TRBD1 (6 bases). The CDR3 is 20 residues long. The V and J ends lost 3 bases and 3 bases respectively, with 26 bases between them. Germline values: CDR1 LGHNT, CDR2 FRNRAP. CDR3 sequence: CASGFRLGAVRLISNEKLFF. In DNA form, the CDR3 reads TGTGCTAGTGGTTTTCGCCTGGGGGCGGTCCGGCTTATCTCTAATGAAAAACTGTTTTTT.

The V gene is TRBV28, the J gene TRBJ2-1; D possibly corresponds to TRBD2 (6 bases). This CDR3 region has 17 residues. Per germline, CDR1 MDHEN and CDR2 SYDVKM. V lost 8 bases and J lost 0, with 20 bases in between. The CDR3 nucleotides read TGTGCCAGCCCCCCGGGGGTATCCAGAACCTCCTACAATGAGCAGTTCTTC. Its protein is CASPPGVSRTSYNEQFF.

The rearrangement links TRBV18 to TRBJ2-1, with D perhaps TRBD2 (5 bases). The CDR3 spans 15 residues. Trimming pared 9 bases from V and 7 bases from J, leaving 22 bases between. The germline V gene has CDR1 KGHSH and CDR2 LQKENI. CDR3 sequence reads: CASSMTGLAENEQFF. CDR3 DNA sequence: TGTGCCAGTTCCATGACCGGGCTAGCTGAAAATGAGCAGTTCTTC.

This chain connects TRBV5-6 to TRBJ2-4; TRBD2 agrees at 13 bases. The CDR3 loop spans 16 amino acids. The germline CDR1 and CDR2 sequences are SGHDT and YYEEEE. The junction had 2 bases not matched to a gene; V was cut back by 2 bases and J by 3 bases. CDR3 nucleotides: TGTGCCAGCAGCTTTACTAGCGGGGGGGTCAAAAACATTCAGTACTTC. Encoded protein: CASSFTSGGVKNIQYF.

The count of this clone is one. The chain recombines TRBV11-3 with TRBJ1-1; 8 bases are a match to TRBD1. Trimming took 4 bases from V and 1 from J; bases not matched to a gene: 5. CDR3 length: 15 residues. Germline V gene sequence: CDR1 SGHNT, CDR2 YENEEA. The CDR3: CASSSRTGRNTEAFF. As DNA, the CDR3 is TGTGCCAGCAGCTCACGGACAGGGCGGAACACTGAAGCTTTCTTT.

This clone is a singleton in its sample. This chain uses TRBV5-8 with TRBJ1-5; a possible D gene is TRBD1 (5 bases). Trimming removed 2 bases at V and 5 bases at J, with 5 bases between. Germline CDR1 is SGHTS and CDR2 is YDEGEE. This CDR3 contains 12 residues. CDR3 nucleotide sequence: TGTGCCAGCAGCTTACAGGATCAGCCCCAGCATTTT. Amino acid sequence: CASSLQDQPQHF.

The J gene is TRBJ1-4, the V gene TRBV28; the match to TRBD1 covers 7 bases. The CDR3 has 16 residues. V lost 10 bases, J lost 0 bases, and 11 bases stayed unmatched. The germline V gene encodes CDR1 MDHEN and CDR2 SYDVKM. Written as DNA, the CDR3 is TGTGCCACCCTACCATGGCAGGGGGCAACTAATGAAAAACTGTTTTTT. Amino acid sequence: CATLPWQGATNEKLFF.

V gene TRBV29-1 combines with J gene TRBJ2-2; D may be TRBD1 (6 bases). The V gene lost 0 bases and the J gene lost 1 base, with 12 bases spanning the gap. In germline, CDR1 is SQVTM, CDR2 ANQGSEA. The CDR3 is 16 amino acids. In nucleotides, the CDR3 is TGCAGCGTTGAAGATCTACGGACAGAGAACACCGGGGAGCTGTTTTTT. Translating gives CSVEDLRTENTGELFF.

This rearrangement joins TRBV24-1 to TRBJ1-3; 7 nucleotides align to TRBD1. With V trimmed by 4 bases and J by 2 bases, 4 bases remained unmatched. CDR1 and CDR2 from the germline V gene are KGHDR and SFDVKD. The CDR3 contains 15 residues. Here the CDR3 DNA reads TGTGCCACCAGTGACTCGACAGGGCCTGGAAACACCATATATTTT. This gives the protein CATSDSTGPGNTIYF.

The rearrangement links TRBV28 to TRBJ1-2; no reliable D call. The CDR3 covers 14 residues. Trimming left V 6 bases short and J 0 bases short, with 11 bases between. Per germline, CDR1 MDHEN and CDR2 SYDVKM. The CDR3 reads CASSTPGTNYGYTF. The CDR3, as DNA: TGTGCCAGCAGCACCCCCGGGACTAACTATGGCTACACCTTC.

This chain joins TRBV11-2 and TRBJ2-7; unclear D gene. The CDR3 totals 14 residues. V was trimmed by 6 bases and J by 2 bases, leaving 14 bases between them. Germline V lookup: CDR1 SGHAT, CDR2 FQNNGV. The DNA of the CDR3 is TGTGCCAGCAGTCCAGACTTTTCCACCTACGAGCAGTACTTC. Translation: CASSPDFSTYEQYF.

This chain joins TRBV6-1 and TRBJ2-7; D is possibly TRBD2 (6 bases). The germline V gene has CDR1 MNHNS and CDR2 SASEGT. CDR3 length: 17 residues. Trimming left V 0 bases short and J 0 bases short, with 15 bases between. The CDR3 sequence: CASSEALRLGGSYEQYF. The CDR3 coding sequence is TGTGCCAGCAGTGAAGCGCTTCGGCTGGGGGGCTCCTACGAGCAGTACTTC.

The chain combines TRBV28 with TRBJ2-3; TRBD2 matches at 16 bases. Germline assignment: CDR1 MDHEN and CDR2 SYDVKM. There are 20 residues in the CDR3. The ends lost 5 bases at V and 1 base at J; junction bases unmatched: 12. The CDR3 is CASSETGTSGRALGTDTQYF. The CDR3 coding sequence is TGTGCCAGCAGTGAAACCGGGACTAGCGGGAGGGCCTTGGGCACAGATACGCAGTATTTT.

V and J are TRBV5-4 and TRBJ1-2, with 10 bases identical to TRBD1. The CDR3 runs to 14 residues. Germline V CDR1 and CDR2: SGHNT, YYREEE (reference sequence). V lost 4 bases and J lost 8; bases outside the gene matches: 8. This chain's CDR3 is CASSPTGGVEGYTF. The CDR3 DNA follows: TGTGCCAGCAGCCCGACAGGGGGCGTGGAGGGCTACACCTTC.

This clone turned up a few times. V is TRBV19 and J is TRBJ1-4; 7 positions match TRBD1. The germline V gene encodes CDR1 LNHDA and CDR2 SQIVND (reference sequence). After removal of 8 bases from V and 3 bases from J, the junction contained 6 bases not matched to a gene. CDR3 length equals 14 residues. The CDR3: CASGLGQANEKLFF. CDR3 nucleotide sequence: TGTGCCAGTGGTCTCGGACAGGCTAATGAAAAACTGTTTTTT.

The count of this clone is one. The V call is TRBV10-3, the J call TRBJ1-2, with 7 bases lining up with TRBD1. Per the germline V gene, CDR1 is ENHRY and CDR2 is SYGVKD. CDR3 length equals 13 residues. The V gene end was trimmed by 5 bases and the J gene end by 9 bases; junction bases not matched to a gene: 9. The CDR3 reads CAISSPGGIRYTF. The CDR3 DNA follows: TGTGCCATCAGTTCCCCAGGGGGGATCCGCTACACCTTC.

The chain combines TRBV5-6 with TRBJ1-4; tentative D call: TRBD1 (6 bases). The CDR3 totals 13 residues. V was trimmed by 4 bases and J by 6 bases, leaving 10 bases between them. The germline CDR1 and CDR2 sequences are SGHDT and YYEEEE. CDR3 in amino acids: CASSPWTDEKLFF. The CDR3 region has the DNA TGTGCCAGCAGCCCCTGGACAGATGAAAAACTGTTTTTT.

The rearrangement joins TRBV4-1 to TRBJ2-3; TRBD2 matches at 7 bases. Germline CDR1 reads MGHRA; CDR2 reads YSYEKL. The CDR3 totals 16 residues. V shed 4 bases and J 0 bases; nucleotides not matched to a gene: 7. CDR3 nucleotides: TGCGCCAGCAGCCTGCTAGCGGCATCTAGCACAGATACGCAGTATTTT. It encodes CASSLLAASSTDTQYF.

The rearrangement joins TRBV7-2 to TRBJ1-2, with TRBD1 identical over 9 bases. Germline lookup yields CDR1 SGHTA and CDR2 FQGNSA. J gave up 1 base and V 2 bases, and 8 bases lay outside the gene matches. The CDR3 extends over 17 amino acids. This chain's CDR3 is CASSLMGGTGNNYGYTF. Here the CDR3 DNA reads TGTGCCAGCAGCTTAATGGGAGGGACAGGGAATAACTATGGCTACACCTTC.

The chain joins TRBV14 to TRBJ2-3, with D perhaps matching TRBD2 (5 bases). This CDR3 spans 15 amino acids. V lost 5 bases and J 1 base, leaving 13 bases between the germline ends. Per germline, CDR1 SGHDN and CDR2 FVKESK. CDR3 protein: CASSALLAGTDTQYF. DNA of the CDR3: TGTGCCAGCAGCGCCCTCCTAGCAGGCACAGATACGCAGTATTTT.

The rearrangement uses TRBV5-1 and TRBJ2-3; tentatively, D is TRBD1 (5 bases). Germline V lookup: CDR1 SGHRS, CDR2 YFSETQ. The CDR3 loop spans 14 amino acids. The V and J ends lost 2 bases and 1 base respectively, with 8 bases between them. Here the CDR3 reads CASSFWGRTDTQYF. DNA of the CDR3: TGCGCCAGCAGCTTTTGGGGCCGCACAGATACGCAGTATTTT.

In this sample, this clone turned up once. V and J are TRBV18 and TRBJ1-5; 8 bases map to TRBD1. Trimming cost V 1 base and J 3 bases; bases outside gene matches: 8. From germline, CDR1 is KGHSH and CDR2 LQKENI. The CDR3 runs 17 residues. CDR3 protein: CASSPRAGTGFNQPQHF. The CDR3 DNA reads TGTGCCAGCTCACCACGGGCCGGGACAGGCTTCAATCAGCCCCAGCATTTT.

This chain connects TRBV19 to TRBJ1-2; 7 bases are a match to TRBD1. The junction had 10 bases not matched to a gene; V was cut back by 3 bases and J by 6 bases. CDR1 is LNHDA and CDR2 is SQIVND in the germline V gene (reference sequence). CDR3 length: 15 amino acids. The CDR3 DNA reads TGTGCCAGTAGTATCCCCCCCTCCCAGGGGGATGGCTACACCTTC. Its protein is CASSIPPSQGDGYTF. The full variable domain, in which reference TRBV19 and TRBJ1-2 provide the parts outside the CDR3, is DGGITQSPKYLFRKEGQNVTLSCEQNLNHDAMYWYRQDPGQGLRLIYYSQIVNDFQKGDIAEGYSVSREKKESFPLTVTSAQKNPTAFYLCASSIPPSQGDGYTFGSGTRLTVV.

CDR3 amino acids: CASSLIERGGEQYF. The CDR3 DNA follows: TGTGCCAGCAGTTTAATAGAACGGGGGGGCGAGCAGTACTTC. The chain has TRBV28 and TRBJ2-7, with 8 bases identical to TRBD2. Germline CDR1 MDHEN, CDR2 SYDVKM. The CDR3 sequence is 14 residues long. V gave up 2 bases and J gave up 6 bases; unmatched junction bases: 6.

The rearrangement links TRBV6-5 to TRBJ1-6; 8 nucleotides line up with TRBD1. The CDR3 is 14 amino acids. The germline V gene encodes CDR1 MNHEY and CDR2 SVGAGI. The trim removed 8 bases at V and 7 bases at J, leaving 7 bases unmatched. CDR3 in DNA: TGTGCCAGCGAGGTCCGACAGGGGAATTCACCCCTCCACTTT. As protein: CASEVRQGNSPLHF.

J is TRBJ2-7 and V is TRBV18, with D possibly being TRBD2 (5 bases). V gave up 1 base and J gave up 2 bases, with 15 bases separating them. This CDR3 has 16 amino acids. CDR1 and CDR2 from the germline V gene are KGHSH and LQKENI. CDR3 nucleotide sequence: TGTGCCAGCTCACCACTTCAAGAGGGTCGCCCCTACGAGCAGTACTTC. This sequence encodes CASSPLQEGRPYEQYF.

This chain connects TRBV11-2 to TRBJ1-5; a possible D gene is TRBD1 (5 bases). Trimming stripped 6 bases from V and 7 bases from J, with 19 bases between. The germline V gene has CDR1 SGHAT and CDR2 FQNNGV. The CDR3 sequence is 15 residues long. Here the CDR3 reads CASSSTLRDGQPQHF. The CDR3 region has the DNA TGTGCCAGCAGTTCAACCCTCAGGGATGGGCAGCCCCAGCATTTT.

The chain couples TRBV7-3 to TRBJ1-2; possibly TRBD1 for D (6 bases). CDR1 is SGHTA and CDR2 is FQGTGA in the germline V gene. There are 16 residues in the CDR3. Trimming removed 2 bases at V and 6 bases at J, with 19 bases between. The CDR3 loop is CASSLSTADSPNGYTF. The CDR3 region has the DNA TGTGCCAGCAGCTTATCGACTGCGGACAGTCCTAATGGCTACACCTTC.